This TCR beta chain was recorded in a study of cytomegalovirus exposure and HLA in healthy donors. Remarks on this clone: The antigen is not known. This same CDR3 is encoded by further DNA sequences in the sample.

Study results and caveats: CMV antigen specificity was confirmed in vitro for a few CMV-associated chains. Later work found that TCR association rates differed between HLA loci; DRB1 had the most and HLA-C the fewest.

The PCR contained 60 Vbeta and 13 Jbeta primers. TCRdb keeps only in-frame clones here, not all; method: immunoSEQ multiplex PCR. The table lists around 90,000 clones, 60% to 65% of them singletons, with around 2% in the top ten. CDR3 length: 14 amino acids. Trimming stripped 6 bases from V and 5 bases from J, with 14 bases between. The germline gives CDR1 MNHEY, CDR2 SMNVEV (reference sequence). Sequenced: PBMCs. The V gene is TRBV27, the J gene TRBJ2-1, with D tentatively TRBD1 (6 bases). The sequence was collected from a human donor in good health. The CDR3 sequence is CASRRGGVNNEQFF. CDR3 coding DNA: TGTGCCAGCAGGAGAGGGGGAGTCAACAATGAGCAGTTCTTC.